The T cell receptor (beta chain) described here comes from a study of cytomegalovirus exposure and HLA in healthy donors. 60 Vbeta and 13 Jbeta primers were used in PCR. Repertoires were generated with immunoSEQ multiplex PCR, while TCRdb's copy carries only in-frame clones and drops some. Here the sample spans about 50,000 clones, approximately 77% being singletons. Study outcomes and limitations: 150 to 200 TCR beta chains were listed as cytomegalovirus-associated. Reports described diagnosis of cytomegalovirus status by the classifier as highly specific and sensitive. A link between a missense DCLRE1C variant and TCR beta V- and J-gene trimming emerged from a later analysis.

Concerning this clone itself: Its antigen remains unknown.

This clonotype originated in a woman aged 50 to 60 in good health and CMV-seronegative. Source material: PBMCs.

The CDR3 spells CASSPSGVGTDTQYF. The CDR3 DNA is TGTGCCAGCAGCCCTTCAGGGGTGGGGACAGATACGCAGTATTTT. The chain combines TRBV2 with TRBJ2-3, with D maybe TRBD1 (6 bases). The CDR3 runs 15 residues. From germline, CDR1 is SNHLY and CDR2 FYNNEI. Trimming took 6 bases from V and 3 from J, leaving 16 bases between them.